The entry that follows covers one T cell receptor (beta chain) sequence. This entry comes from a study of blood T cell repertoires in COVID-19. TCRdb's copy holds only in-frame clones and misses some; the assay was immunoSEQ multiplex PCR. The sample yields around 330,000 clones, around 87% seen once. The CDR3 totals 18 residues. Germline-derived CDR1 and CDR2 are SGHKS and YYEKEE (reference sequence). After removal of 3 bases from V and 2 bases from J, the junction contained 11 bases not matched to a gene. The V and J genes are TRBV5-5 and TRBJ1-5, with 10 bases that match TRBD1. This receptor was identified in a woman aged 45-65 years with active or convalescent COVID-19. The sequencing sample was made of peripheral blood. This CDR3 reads CASSSSLTGGYGNQPQHF. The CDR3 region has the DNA TGTGCCAGCAGCTCATCTCTGACAGGGGGCTACGGCAATCAGCCCCAGCATTTT.